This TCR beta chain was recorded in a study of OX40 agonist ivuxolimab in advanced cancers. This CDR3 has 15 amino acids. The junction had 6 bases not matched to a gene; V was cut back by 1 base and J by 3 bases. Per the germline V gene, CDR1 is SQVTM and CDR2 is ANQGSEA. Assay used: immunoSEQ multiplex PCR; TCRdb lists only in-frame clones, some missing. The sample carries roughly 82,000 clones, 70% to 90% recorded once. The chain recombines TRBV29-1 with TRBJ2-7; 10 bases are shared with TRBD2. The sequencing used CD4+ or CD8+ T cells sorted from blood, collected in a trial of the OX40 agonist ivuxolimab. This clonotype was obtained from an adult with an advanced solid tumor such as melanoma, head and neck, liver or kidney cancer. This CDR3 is CSVEGEAGGLYEQYF. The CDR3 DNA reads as TGCAGCGTTGAAGGGGAAGCGGGGGGGCTCTACGAGCAGTACTTC.